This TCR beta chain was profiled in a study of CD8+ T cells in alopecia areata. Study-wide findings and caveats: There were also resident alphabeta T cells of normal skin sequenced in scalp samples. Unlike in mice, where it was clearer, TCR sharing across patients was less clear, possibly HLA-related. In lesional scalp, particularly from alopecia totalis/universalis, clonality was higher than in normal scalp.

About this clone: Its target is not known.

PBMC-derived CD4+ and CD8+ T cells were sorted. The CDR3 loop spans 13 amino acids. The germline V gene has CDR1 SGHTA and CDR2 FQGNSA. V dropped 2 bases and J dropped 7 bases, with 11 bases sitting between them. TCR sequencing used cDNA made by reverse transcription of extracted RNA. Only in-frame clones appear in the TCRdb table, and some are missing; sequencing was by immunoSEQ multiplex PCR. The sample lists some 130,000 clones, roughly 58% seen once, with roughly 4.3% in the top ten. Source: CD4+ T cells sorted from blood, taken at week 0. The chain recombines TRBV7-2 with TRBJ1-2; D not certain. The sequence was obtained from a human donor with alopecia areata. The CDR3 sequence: CASSLTADSGYTF. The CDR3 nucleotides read TGTGCCAGCAGCTTAACTGCGGACTCTGGCTACACCTTC.